The rows below give T cell receptor beta chains drawn from one sample of a study of OX40 agonist ivuxolimab in advanced cancers. Using immunoSEQ multiplex PCR, the repertoire was profiled, and TCRdb retains in-frame clones only, with some absent. The sample has about 48,000 clones; 83% are singletons. The source was CD4+ or CD8+ T cells sorted from blood, collected in a trial of the OX40 agonist ivuxolimab. These receptors were collected from an adult with an advanced solid tumor such as melanoma, head and neck, liver or kidney cancer. Each CDR3 is given with its conserved first and last residue. A D gene is named only where the DNA matches it firmly. Part of the rows lack a size; the others show once, few, many or a class for expanded clones.

V gene	J gene	clone size	D gene	CDR3 protein	CDR3 DNA
TRBV5-6	TRBJ2-7	.	TRBD2	CASSLGGLGLGEQYF	TGTGCCAGCAGCTTGGGGGGACTAGGGTTGGGCGAGCAGTACTTC
TRBV7-6	TRBJ2-4	.	.	CASSLTVADIQYF	TGTGCCAGCAGCCTCACAGTTGCGGACATTCAGTACTTC
TRBV4-1	TRBJ2-3	.	.	CASSQGFAADTQYF	TGCGCCAGCAGCCAAGGTTTCGCGGCGGATACGCAGTATTTT
TRBV11-2	TRBJ1-2	.	TRBD1	CASSLATGLYYGYTF	TGTGCCAGCAGCTTAGCGACAGGGCTTTACTATGGCTACACCTTC
TRBV30	TRBJ1-5	.	.	CAWSVDRDQPQHF	TGTGCCTGGAGTGTGGACAGAGATCAGCCCCAGCATTTT
TRBV4-3	TRBJ1-2	.	.	CASSQESTGRGYTF	TGCGCCAGCAGCCAAGAGAGTACAGGACGAGGCTACACCTTC
TRBV10-1	TRBJ2-5	.	.	CASSEWGTARETQYF	TGCGCCAGCAGTGAGTGGGGGACTGCTAGGGAGACCCAGTACTTC
TRBV5-1	TRBJ2-3	.	.	CASSSTVDTDTQYF	TGCGCCAGCAGCTCGACAGTGGACACAGATACGCAGTATTTT
TRBV2	TRBJ1-2	.	.	CASSVTRGADGYTF	TGTGCCAGCAGCGTAACGAGGGGGGCGGACGGCTACACCTTC
TRBV6-5	TRBJ2-5	.	.	CASRAGGDGETQYF	TGTGCCAGCAGAGCAGGGGGGGACGGAGAGACCCAGTACTTC
TRBV18	TRBJ1-3	.	.	CASSLQGYSGNTIYF	TGTGCCAGCTCACTACAGGGATACTCTGGAAACACCATATATTTT
TRBV16	TRBJ2-1	.	TRBD2	CASSQRESLGGNEQFF	TGTGCCAGCAGCCAGAGGGAATCATTGGGGGGGAATGAGCAGTTCTTC
TRBV29-1	TRBJ2-3	.	.	CSVNRGGTRTDTQYF	TGCAGCGTTAACAGGGGGGGAACACGCACAGATACGCAGTATTTT
TRBV11-2	TRBJ2-5	.	.	CASSAGYQETQYF	TGTGCCAGCAGCGCAGGGTATCAAGAGACCCAGTACTTC
TRBV5-6	TRBJ1-5	.	.	CASSLLGAQGNQPQHF	TGTGCCAGCAGCCTACTAGGAGCCCAGGGTAATCAGCCCCAGCATTTT
TRBV5-5	TRBJ2-7	.	.	CASSLVSTYEQYF	TGTGCCAGCAGCTTGGTGTCCACCTACGAGCAGTACTTC
TRBV11-2	TRBJ2-2	once	TRBD1	CASSRTGDFTGELFF	TGTGCCAGCAGTAGGACAGGGGATTTTACCGGGGAGCTGTTTTTT
TRBV30	TRBJ1-1	.	.	CAWIYSGRGIHTEAFF	TGTGCCTGGATTTATTCAGGGAGGGGGATCCACACTGAAGCTTTCTTT
TRBV4-3	TRBJ1-2	.	TRBD1	CASSQQQGAVYGYTF	TGCGCCAGCAGCCAACAACAGGGGGCGGTCTATGGCTACACCTTC
TRBV7-7	TRBJ2-1	.	.	CASSLASHNEQFF	TGTGCTAGCAGCTTAGCTAGCCACAATGAGCAGTTCTTC
TRBV2	TRBJ1-2	.	.	CASIGQGVSGYTF	TGTGCCAGCATTGGGCAGGGTGTGAGTGGCTACACCTTC
TRBV18	TRBJ1-3	.	.	CASSDRSPISGNTIYF	TGTGCCAGCTCGGACAGAAGCCCGATATCTGGAAACACCATATATTTT
TRBV5-4	TRBJ2-5	.	.	CASSLLPLGETQYF	TGTGCCAGCAGCCTTTTACCCCTCGGAGAGACCCAGTACTTC
TRBV11-2	TRBJ1-5	.	TRBD1	CASSLTGARNQPQHF	TGTGCCAGCAGCTTGACAGGGGCACGGAATCAGCCCCAGCATTTT
TRBV6-5	TRBJ1-1	.	.	CASSYSNQRAEAFF	TGTGCCAGCAGTTACTCGAATCAGAGGGCTGAAGCTTTCTTT
TRBV5-6	TRBJ1-5	.	.	CASSLARNSNQPQHF	TGTGCCAGCAGCTTGGCCAGAAATAGCAATCAGCCCCAGCATTTT
TRBV10-3	TRBJ1-2	.	TRBD1	CAISPGDRVGGYTF	TGTGCCATCAGTCCCGGCGACAGGGTTGGTGGCTACACCTTC
TRBV7-2	TRBJ1-2	.	TRBD1	CASSLQTGEGYGYTF	TGTGCCAGCAGCTTACAGACAGGGGAGGGCTATGGCTACACCTTC
TRBV5-5	TRBJ2-7	once	TRBD2	CASITSLAGGKQYF	TGTGCCAGCATCACTTCACTAGCGGGGGGGAAGCAGTACTTC
TRBV6-5	TRBJ1-2	.	TRBD1	CASSYRTGGIYGYTF	TGTGCCAGCAGTTACAGGACAGGAGGAATCTATGGCTACACCTTC
TRBV4-3	TRBJ1-2	few	TRBD1	CASSQELNLGQVHGYTF	TGCGCCAGCAGCCAAGAGCTCAACTTGGGACAGGTACATGGCTACACCTTC
TRBV4-2	TRBJ1-2	.	.	CASSRRGLLDGYTF	TGTGCCAGCAGCCGCCGGGGACTGCTTGATGGCTACACCTTC
TRBV18	TRBJ2-5	.	.	CASSGSPDPEETQYF	TGTGCCAGCTCGGGGTCACCAGACCCGGAGGAGACCCAGTACTTC
TRBV27	TRBJ1-1	.	.	CASSSRKDGSMNTEAFF	TGTGCCAGCAGTTCACGAAAGGACGGCTCAATGAACACTGAGGCTTTCTTT
TRBV9	TRBJ1-5	few	.	CASSVSPLSNQPQHF	TGTGCCAGCAGCGTGTCCCCTTTGAGCAATCAGCCCCAGCATTTT
TRBV27	TRBJ2-1	once	TRBD2	CASSRTSGAYNEQFF	TGTGCCAGCAGTAGGACTAGCGGGGCCTACAATGAGCAGTTCTTC
TRBV6-5	TRBJ1-6	.	.	CASSYSSGYSPLHF	TGTGCCAGCAGTTACTCTTCGGGTTATTCACCCCTCCACTTT
TRBV7-6	TRBJ2-5	.	TRBD2	CASSLSGLAGETQYF	TGTGCCAGCAGCTTATCGGGACTAGCCGGGGAGACCCAGTACTTC
TRBV5-4	TRBJ2-1	.	.	CASTLGLGLYNEQFF	TGTGCCAGCACCTTGGGATTGGGGCTCTACAATGAGCAGTTCTTC
TRBV6-1	TRBJ2-5	.	TRBD2	CASSGTSRETQYF	TGTGCCAGCAGTGGGACTAGCCGAGAGACCCAGTACTTC
TRBV4-2	TRBJ1-6	.	.	CASSQGGVGSPLHF	TGTGCCAGCAGCCAAGGGGGAGTAGGTTCACCCCTCCACTTT
TRBV7-9	TRBJ2-5	.	.	CASSSFLRLETQYF	TGTGCCAGCAGCTCATTTCTGCGCTTGGAGACCCAGTACTTC
TRBV7-2	TRBJ2-5	once	.	CASSFIEGTQYF	TGTGCCAGCAGCTTTATAGAAGGGACCCAGTACTTC
TRBV19	TRBJ2-1	.	TRBD2	CASSKRAGKANEQFF	TGTGCCAGTAGTAAGAGAGCGGGGAAGGCCAATGAGCAGTTCTTC
TRBV7-9	TRBJ2-3	.	TRBD1	CASKGQSTDTQYF	TGTGCCAGCAAGGGACAGAGCACAGATACGCAGTATTTT
TRBV5-4	TRBJ1-2	.	.	CASSSTASYGYTF	TGTGCCAGCAGCTCGACAGCATCCTATGGCTACACCTTC
TRBV5-4	TRBJ2-6	.	.	CASSLGMNSGANVLTF	TGTGCCAGCAGCTTGGGTATGAATTCTGGGGCCAACGTCCTGACTTTC
TRBV10-1	TRBJ1-1	.	.	CASRPGVGTEAFF	TGCGCCAGCAGGCCCGGGGTTGGAACTGAAGCTTTCTTT
TRBV5-8	TRBJ2-7	.	.	CASSLRTVEQYF	TGTGCCAGCAGCTTGCGGACAGTCGAGCAGTACTTC
TRBV7-3	TRBJ2-2	once	TRBD1	CASSPGQGTGELFF	TGTGCCAGCAGCCCCGGACAGGGGACCGGGGAGCTGTTTTTT
TRBV6-5	TRBJ2-7	.	.	CASSYSFGPYEQYF	TGTGCCAGCAGTTACTCGTTTGGGCCCTACGAGCAGTACTTC
TRBV19	TRBJ2-5	.	TRBD2	CASSTERGSPETQYF	TGTGCCAGTAGTACCGAGCGGGGCTCTCCAGAGACCCAGTACTTC
TRBV7-2	TRBJ2-5	once	TRBD2	CASSLERGTLKTQYF	TGTGCCAGCAGCTTGGAGCGGGGGACCCTAAAGACCCAGTACTTC